A single sample gave rise to the 16 T cell receptor beta chains below, sequenced in a study of T cell changes during pregnancy in multiple sclerosis. This table comes from immunoSEQ multiplex PCR, and its TCRdb copy is limited to in-frame clones, with some not included. The table has around 48,000 clones, 88% seen once. Sequencing used CD4+ T cells from peripheral blood mononuclear cells, obtained in the second trimester of pregnancy. The receptor source for this set is a female donor with multiple sclerosis, enrolled in a pregnancy study.

The chain recombines TRBV5-5 with TRBJ2-7, with 9 bases matching TRBD1. The CDR3 length is 15 residues. The germline gives CDR1 SGHKS, CDR2 YYEKEE (reference sequence). With V trimmed by 5 bases and J by 5 bases, 11 bases remained unmatched. The CDR3 spells CASSHTGTGNDEQYF. DNA of the CDR3: TGTGCCAGCAGTCACACCGGGACAGGGAACGACGAGCAGTACTTC.

The chain joins TRBV5-4 to TRBJ2-4; possibly TRBD2 for D (7 bases). The CDR3 is 16 residues long. Germline V gene lookup returns CDR1 SGHNT and CDR2 YYREEE (reference sequence). V lost 4 bases and J 6 bases, leaving 20 bases between the germline ends. The CDR3 nucleotides read TGTGCCAGCAGCCCTGGGGGGGGCGCCTTCGGAAACATTCAGTACTTC. Its protein product is CASSPGGGAFGNIQYF.

V usage is TRBV10-2 and J usage is TRBJ2-7; no clear D gene. The V gene's germline CDR1 is WSHSY and CDR2 SAAADI. The V gene lost 3 bases and the J gene lost 2 bases, with 2 bases spanning the gap. The CDR3 runs to 11 residues. CDR3 nucleotide sequence: TGCGCCAGCAGTGATACCTACGAGCAGTACTTC. Its protein product is CASSDTYEQYF.

The chain combines TRBV7-9 with TRBJ1-1; D is unresolved. The germline V gene encodes CDR1 SEHNR and CDR2 FQNEAQ (reference sequence). The CDR3 sequence is 13 residues long. V lost 8 bases and J lost 2, with 12 bases in between. CDR3 sequence (DNA): TGTGCCAGCGCGGGCCTCGCAAACACTGAAGCTTTCTTT. Translation: CASAGLANTEAFF.

This chain connects TRBV11-1 to TRBJ1-1; TRBD1 aligns across 10 bases. Per the germline V gene, CDR1 is SGHAT and CDR2 is FQDESV (reference sequence). The CDR3 is 15 residues long. The V segment lost 4 bases and the J segment 5 bases; nucleotides outside the gene matches: 7. DNA for the CDR3: TGTGCCAGCAGCTCGTCGGACAGGGGGTGGACTGAAGCTTTCTTT. Its translation: CASSSSDRGWTEAFF.

This sequence joins TRBV12-5 and TRBJ2-1, with D tentatively TRBD2 (6 bases). V lost 5 bases, J lost 4 bases, and 15 bases lay in between. Germline CDR1 and CDR2: LGHNT and FRNRAP. The CDR3 has 15 amino acids. The CDR3 here is CASGQASGTYNEQFF. The CDR3 bases are TGTGCTAGTGGTCAGGCTTCCGGGACTTACAATGAGCAGTTCTTC.

The chain uses TRBV2 and TRBJ1-4, with TRBD1 identical over 9 bases. CDR3 size: 14 residues. Germline V gene data show CDR1 as SNHLY and CDR2 as FYNNEI. With 6 bases clipped from V and 6 bases from J, the junction kept 5 bases outside the gene matches. The CDR3 protein is CASSPDRGDEKLFF. In DNA form, the CDR3 reads TGTGCCAGCAGCCCTGACAGGGGGGATGAAAAACTGTTTTTT.

The rearrangement joins TRBV29-1 to TRBJ2-7; TRBD2 aligns across 10 bases. Germline V gene sequence: CDR1 SQVTM, CDR2 ANQGSEA. The CDR3 runs to 14 residues. J was trimmed by 7 bases and V by 4 bases; bases with no gene match: 10. The CDR3 DNA sequence: TGCAGCGTTGCTAGGGGACTAGCGAGTAGTGAGCAGTACTTC. This translates into CSVARGLASSEQYF.

This rearrangement joins TRBV18 to TRBJ2-5; tentatively, D is TRBD1 (6 bases). Germline CDR1 reads KGHSH; CDR2 reads LQKENI. The V end lost 4 bases, the J end lost 2 bases, and 20 bases lay between the germline ends. The CDR3 is 17 residues long. The CDR3 nucleotides read TGTGCCAGCTCACTTTTAGATCTTGGACAGAGACAAGAGACCCAGTACTTC. Its translation: CASSLLDLGQRQETQYF.

The rearrangement links TRBV29-1 to TRBJ2-2; no clear D gene. Germline CDR1 reads SQVTM; CDR2 reads ANQGSEA. With 2 bases removed from V and 2 bases from J, the gap between germline ends came to 15 bases. This CDR3 is built from 16 residues. In DNA form, the CDR3 reads TGCAGCGTTGAAATCTGGCAGGCCCATAACACCGGGGAGCTGTTTTTT. Translating gives CSVEIWQAHNTGELFF.

This clone was observed once. The rearrangement joins TRBV6-1 to TRBJ1-1; no reliable D call. The CDR3 covers 16 residues. CDR1 and CDR2 from the germline V gene are MNHNS and SASEGT. V gave up 4 bases and J gave up 0 bases, with 15 bases separating them. As DNA, the CDR3 is TGTGCCAGCAGTGGCTCATTACAGATGATGAACACTGAAGCTTTCTTT. It encodes CASSGSLQMMNTEAFF.

Turning to this clone: Other DNA sequences within the sample encode an identical CDR3. This chain links TRBV5-1 with TRBJ1-3; D is possibly TRBD1 (5 bases). This CDR3 spans 14 amino acids. The germline V gene has CDR1 SGHRS and CDR2 YFSETQ. V lost 1 base and J lost 0, with 5 bases in between. DNA of the CDR3: TGCGCCAGCAGCTTGACAGGCTCTGGAAACACCATATATTTT. Amino acid sequence: CASSLTGSGNTIYF.

The chain is built from TRBV6-5 and TRBJ1-1; D uncertain. Trimming stripped 7 bases from V and 3 bases from J, with 12 bases between. Germline CDR1 reads MNHEY; CDR2 reads SVGAGI. The CDR3 runs 13 residues. CDR3 in DNA: TGTGCCAGCACCCGACTGGCGGACACTGAAGCTTTCTTT. Its protein product is CASTRLADTEAFF.

The chain links TRBV23-1 to TRBJ2-7, with 15 positions matching TRBD2. TRBV23-1 is flagged as an ORF with uncertain function. The CDR3 has 18 amino acids. Unmatched junction bases numbered 12, after V lost 6 bases and J lost 3 bases. The CDR3 coding sequence is TGCGCCAGCAGCCCGGGACTAGCGGGAGGACCAGTCATCTACGAGCAGTACTTC. Translation: CASSPGLAGGPVIYEQYF.

The rearrangement uses TRBV7-9 and TRBJ2-3, with D possibly TRBD2 on 7 matching bases. Trimming removed 5 bases from V and 11 bases from J, with 17 bases in between. The CDR3 loop spans 13 amino acids. The germline gives CDR1 SEHNR, CDR2 FQNEAQ (reference sequence). The CDR3 nucleotides read TGTGCCAGCAGCCCGGAGGGGGGGTTGGGGCAGTATTTT. As protein: CASSPEGGLGQYF.

The chain employs TRBV7-3 and TRBJ1-2; D gene unclear. CDR3 length: 16 amino acids. The germline V gene encodes CDR1 SGHTA and CDR2 FQGTGA. Trimming shortened V by 2 bases and J by 0 bases, and 13 bases separated the two germline ends. In nucleotides, the CDR3 is TGTGCCAGCAGCTTATGGAGTAGTATCCCTAACTATGGCTACACCTTC. This sequence encodes CASSLWSSIPNYGYTF.